Shown below are 21 T cell receptor beta chains from a single sample sequenced in a study of glioma-infiltrating T cells after dendritic cell vaccination. Using immunoSEQ multiplex PCR, the repertoire was profiled, and TCRdb retains in-frame clones only, with some absent. Seen here are 95,000 to 110,000 clones, roughly 76% observed once, and the top ten hold 9.5% to 15%. Sample: blood, taken before dendritic cell vaccination. All receptors come from a human donor with glioblastoma.

In this sample, this clone turned up a few times. V usage is TRBV5-1 and J usage is TRBJ2-3; 12 nucleotides match TRBD2. The V gene's germline CDR1 is SGHRS and CDR2 YFSETQ. V gave up 1 base and J gave up 6 bases; unmatched junction bases: 6. CDR3 length: 16 residues. The CDR3 sequence is CASSLRLAGATDTQYF. DNA for the CDR3: TGCGCCAGCAGCTTGCGACTAGCGGGGGCTACGGATACGCAGTATTTT.

CDR3 in DNA: TGTGCCATCAGTGTCGGGGGGCCTGAAGAGACCCAGTACTTC. Its translation is CAISVGGPEETQYF. The chain joins TRBV10-3 to TRBJ2-5; perhaps TRBD2 as D (7 bases). The V gene's germline CDR1 is ENHRY and CDR2 SYGVKD. V lost 4 bases to trimming and J lost 3 bases, with 12 bases between them. CDR3 length: 14 residues.

V is TRBV30 and J is TRBJ2-7; D is possibly TRBD1 (6 bases). There are 13 residues in the CDR3. V lost 0 bases to trimming and J lost 7 bases, with 13 bases between them. Germline-derived CDR1 and CDR2 are GTSNPN and SVGIG (reference sequence). In nucleotides, the CDR3 is TGTGCCTGGAGTGTACGGCAGGGGTCAGAGCAGTACTTC. Amino acid sequence: CAWSVRQGSEQYF.

This rearrangement joins TRBV6-1 to TRBJ1-1; TRBD1 agrees at 7 bases. CDR1 is MNHNS, CDR2 SASEGT, per germline. There are 13 residues in the CDR3. J was trimmed by 1 base and V by 8 bases; bases with no gene match: 4. For the CDR3, the DNA is TGTGCCAGCCCCCCAGGGGGGAACACTGAAGCTTTCTTT. It specifies CASPPGGNTEAFF.

Comments on this clone: Other DNA sequences from this sample encode an identical CDR3 as well. The chain links TRBV5-1 to TRBJ1-2; 8 bases match TRBD1. The CDR3 totals 14 residues. The V gene end was trimmed by 0 bases and the J gene end by 5 bases; junction bases not matched to a gene: 3. Germline-derived CDR1 and CDR2 are SGHRS and YFSETQ. CDR3 nucleotide sequence: TGCGCCAGCAGCTTGGGGCAGGGGGCGTATGGCTACACCTTC. Protein sequence: CASSLGQGAYGYTF.

The rearrangement uses TRBV7-2 and TRBJ1-5; D ambiguous. Germline V gene lookup returns CDR1 SGHTA and CDR2 FQGNSA. The V end lost 2 bases, the J end lost 6 bases, and 8 bases lay between the germline ends. The CDR3 is 13 residues long. The CDR3 loop is CASSLQGGQPQHF. The CDR3 DNA sequence: TGTGCCAGCAGCTTACAAGGCGGTCAGCCCCAGCATTTT.

A word on this clone: Other nucleotide sequences in the sample specify the same CDR3. The V call is TRBV27, the J call TRBJ2-7; D is possibly TRBD2 (5 bases). V shed 0 bases and J shed 6 bases, with 9 bases lying between them. Germline V gene sequence: CDR1 MNHEY, CDR2 SMNVEV (reference sequence). This CDR3 has 13 residues. CDR3 residues: CASSLSRGGEQYF. CDR3 in DNA: TGTGCCAGCAGTTTATCTCGGGGTGGCGAGCAGTACTTC.

The gene calls are TRBV6-1 and TRBJ2-7; 7 bases fit TRBD1. V trimming: 6 bases; J trimming: 3 bases; junction bases outside the gene matches: 8. The germline gives CDR1 MNHNS, CDR2 SASEGT. CDR3 length: 14 amino acids. The CDR3 DNA is TGTGCCAGCAGCCGAGGGGGACAGATCTACGAGCAGTACTTC. It specifies CASSRGGQIYEQYF.

The V and J genes are TRBV7-8 and TRBJ2-7, with D tentatively TRBD2 (5 bases). Germline loops: CDR1 SGHVS, CDR2 FQNEAQ. V shed 5 bases and J shed 4 bases, with 9 bases lying between them. CDR3 size: 12 residues. The CDR3, as DNA: TGTGCCAGCAGCCCCCCGGGGTACGAGCAGTACTTC. Its translation is CASSPPGYEQYF.

This sequence joins TRBV19 and TRBJ2-3; TRBD2 aligns across 10 bases. V gave up 3 bases and J gave up 7 bases; unmatched junction bases: 7. This CDR3 spans 15 amino acids. Germline V gene sequence: CDR1 LNHDA, CDR2 SQIVND (reference sequence). In DNA form, the CDR3 reads TGTGCCAGTAGTATCCGACTAGCGGGTCCGAATACGCAGTATTTT. Translating gives CASSIRLAGPNTQYF. The full variable domain, in which reference TRBV19 and TRBJ2-3 provide the parts outside the CDR3, is DGGITQSPKYLFRKEGQNVTLSCEQNLNHDAMYWYRQDPGQGLRLIYYSQIVNDFQKGDIAEGYSVSREKKESFPLTVTSAQKNPTAFYLCASSIRLAGPNTQYFGPGTRLTVL.

CDR3 in DNA: TGTGCCAGCAGTGAGAAAGGGACAGAAACCGGGGAGCTGTTTTTT. Translated: CASSEKGTETGELFF. The chain uses TRBV6-4 and TRBJ2-2, with TRBD1 identical over 7 bases. Germline V lookup: CDR1 MRHNA, CDR2 SNTAGT. This CDR3 spans 15 amino acids. The J segment lost 5 bases and the V segment lost 3 bases, leaving 6 bases of the junction unmatched.

This rearrangement joins TRBV18 to TRBJ1-1; the D gene is possibly TRBD1 (5 bases). Germline CDR1 reads KGHSH; CDR2 reads LQKENI. The CDR3 runs 15 residues. V was trimmed by 3 bases and J by 5 bases, leaving 16 bases between them. CDR3 region: CASSPFDLRGTEAFF. The CDR3 coding sequence is TGTGCCAGCTCACCCTTCGACCTCCGGGGGACTGAAGCTTTCTTT.

This rearrangement joins TRBV6-1 to TRBJ1-1; 7 bases match TRBD1. The trim removed 7 bases at V and 7 bases at J, leaving 9 bases unmatched. Germline loops: CDR1 MNHNS, CDR2 SASEGT. The length of the CDR3 is 13 residues. The chain's CDR3 is CASNQDRASEAFF. CDR3 nucleotide sequence: TGTGCCAGCAACCAAGACAGGGCTAGTGAAGCTTTCTTT.

This chain uses TRBV5-1 with TRBJ1-2; 7 bases line up with TRBD1. Trimming cost V 1 base and J 0 bases; bases outside gene matches: 3. The CDR3 extends over 15 amino acids. Germline assignment: CDR1 SGHRS and CDR2 YFSETQ. The CDR3 is CASSLWQGANYGYTF. The CDR3 nucleotides read TGCGCCAGCAGCTTGTGGCAGGGGGCTAACTATGGCTACACCTTC.

The V gene is TRBV5-1, the J gene TRBJ2-5; maybe TRBD2 (5 bases). Trimming removed 0 bases at V and 5 bases at J, with 11 bases between. Looked up from germline, CDR1 is SGHRS and CDR2 is YFSETQ. This CDR3 has 14 residues. CDR3 amino acids: CASSLAGRGETQYF. The CDR3 DNA is TGCGCCAGCAGCTTGGCGGGCCGCGGGGAGACCCAGTACTTC.

This clone was recorded only once. At one end, the junction sequence differs from germline, possibly due to a read error. The chain uses TRBV11-3 and TRBJ1-1, with D possibly matching TRBD1 (5 bases). The CDR3 has 13 amino acids. Germline V gene lookup returns CDR1 SGHNT and CDR2 YENEEA. The CDR3 loop reads CAGSLWGSAEAFF. In DNA, the CDR3 is TGTGCCGGCAGCTTGTGGGGCAGCGCTGAAGCTTTCTTT.

This CDR3 reads CASSLFGFSGSYEQYF. Written as DNA, the CDR3 is TGTGCCAGCAGCTTATTTGGCTTCTCAGGTTCCTACGAGCAGTACTTC. J is TRBJ2-5 and V is TRBV11-2, with D unclear. The last part of the DNA fits TRBJ2-7 better; the J call may be wrong. From germline, CDR1 is SGHAT and CDR2 FQNNGV. CDR3 length: 16 residues.

V gene TRBV5-1 combines with J gene TRBJ1-6, with 10 bases fitting TRBD1. V gave up 4 bases and J gave up 10 bases; unmatched junction bases: 8. CDR3 size: 15 residues. CDR1 is SGHRS, CDR2 YFSETQ, per germline. DNA of the CDR3: TGCGCCAGCAGCACAGACAGGGGGCTCGGGTCACCCCTCCACTTT. It specifies CASSTDRGLGSPLHF.

The chain links TRBV7-2 to TRBJ1-1; no reliable D call. Trimming removed 3 bases at V and 6 bases at J, with 8 bases between. Germline V gene lookup returns CDR1 SGHTA and CDR2 FQGNSA. The CDR3 is 12 amino acids. This CDR3 reads CASSLVTAEAFF. In nucleotides, the CDR3 is TGTGCCAGCAGCTTGGTAACAGCTGAAGCTTTCTTT.

This clone was found a few times. The rearrangement uses TRBV6-5 and TRBJ1-1, with 7 positions matching TRBD1. The trim removed 0 bases at V and 3 bases at J, leaving 4 bases unmatched. The germline V gene encodes CDR1 MNHEY and CDR2 SVGAGI. This CDR3 spans 15 amino acids. CDR3 loop: CASSYSRQGDTEAFF. The CDR3 DNA sequence: TGTGCCAGCAGTTACTCCCGACAGGGCGACACTGAAGCTTTCTTT.

The V gene is TRBV30, the J gene TRBJ1-1, with a possible D match to TRBD1 (5 bases). The CDR3 covers 14 residues. CDR1 GTSNPN and CDR2 SVGIG come from the germline V gene (reference sequence). V gave up 2 bases and J gave up 1 base, with 11 bases separating them. In DNA, the CDR3 is TGTGCCTGGAGTCCCGTCAGGGCGAACACTGAAGCTTTCTTT. It encodes CAWSPVRANTEAFF.